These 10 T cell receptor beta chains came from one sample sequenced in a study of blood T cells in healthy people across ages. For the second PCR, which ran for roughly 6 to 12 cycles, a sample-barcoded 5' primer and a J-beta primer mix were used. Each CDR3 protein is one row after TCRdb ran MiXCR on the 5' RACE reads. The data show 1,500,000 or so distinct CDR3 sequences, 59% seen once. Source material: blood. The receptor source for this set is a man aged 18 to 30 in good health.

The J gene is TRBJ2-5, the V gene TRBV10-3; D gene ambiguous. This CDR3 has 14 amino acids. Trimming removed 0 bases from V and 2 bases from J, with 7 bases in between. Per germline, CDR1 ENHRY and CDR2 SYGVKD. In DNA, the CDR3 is TGTGCCATCAGTGAGTCGCCAGTACAAGAGACCCAGTACTTC. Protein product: CAISESPVQETQYF.

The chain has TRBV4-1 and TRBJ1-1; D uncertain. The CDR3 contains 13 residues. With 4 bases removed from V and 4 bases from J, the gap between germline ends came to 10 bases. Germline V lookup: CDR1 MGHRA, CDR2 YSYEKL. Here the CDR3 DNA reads TGCGCCAGCAGCCTCACAGTTAGCACTGAAGCTTTCTTT. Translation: CASSLTVSTEAFF.

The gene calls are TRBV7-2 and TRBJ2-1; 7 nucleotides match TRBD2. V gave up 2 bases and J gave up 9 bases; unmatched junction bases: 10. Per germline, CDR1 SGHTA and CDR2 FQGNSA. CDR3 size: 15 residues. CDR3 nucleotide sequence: TGTGCCAGCAGCTTACCGGCGGGAGCACTTTCTGAGCAGTTCTTC. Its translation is CASSLPAGALSEQFF. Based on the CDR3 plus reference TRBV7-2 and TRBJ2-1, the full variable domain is GAGVSQSPSNKVTEKGKDVELRCDPISGHTALYWYRQSLGQGLEFLIYFQGNSAPDKSGLPSDRFSAERTGGSVSTLTIQRTQQEDSAVYLCASSLPAGALSEQFFGPGTRLTVL.

CDR3 amino acids: CASTDAPGSIQYF. CDR3 DNA sequence: TGTGCCAGCACCGACGCTCCCGGGTCCATTCAGTACTTC. This chain connects TRBV9 to TRBJ2-4; D is uncertain. Trimming stripped 6 bases from V and 9 bases from J, with 16 bases between. Germline CDR1 SGDLS, CDR2 YYNGEE. The length of the CDR3 is 13 residues.

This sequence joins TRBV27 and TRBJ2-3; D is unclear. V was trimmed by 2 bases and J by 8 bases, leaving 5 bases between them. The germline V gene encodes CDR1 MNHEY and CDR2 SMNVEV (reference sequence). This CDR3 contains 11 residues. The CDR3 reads CASSLASTQYF. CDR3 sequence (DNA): TGTGCCAGCAGTTTAGCTTCTACGCAGTATTTT.

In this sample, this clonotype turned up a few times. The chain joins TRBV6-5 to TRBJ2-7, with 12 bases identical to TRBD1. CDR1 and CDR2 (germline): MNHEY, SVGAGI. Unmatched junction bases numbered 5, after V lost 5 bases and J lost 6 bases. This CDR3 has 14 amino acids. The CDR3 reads CASSTGTGGLEQYF. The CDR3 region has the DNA TGTGCCAGCAGTACCGGGACAGGGGGCCTCGAGCAGTACTTC.

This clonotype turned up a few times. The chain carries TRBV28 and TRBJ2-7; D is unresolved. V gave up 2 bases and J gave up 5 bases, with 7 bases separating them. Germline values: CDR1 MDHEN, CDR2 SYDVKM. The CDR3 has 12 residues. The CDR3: CASSLRTHEQYF. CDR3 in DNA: TGTGCCAGCAGTTTAAGGACCCACGAGCAGTACTTC.

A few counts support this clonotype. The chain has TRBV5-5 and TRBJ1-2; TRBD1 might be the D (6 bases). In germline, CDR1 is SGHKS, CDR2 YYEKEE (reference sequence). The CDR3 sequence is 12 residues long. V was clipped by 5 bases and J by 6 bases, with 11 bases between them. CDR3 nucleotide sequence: TGTGCCAGCAGTTTCGACAGGAATGGCTACACCTTC. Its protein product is CASSFDRNGYTF.

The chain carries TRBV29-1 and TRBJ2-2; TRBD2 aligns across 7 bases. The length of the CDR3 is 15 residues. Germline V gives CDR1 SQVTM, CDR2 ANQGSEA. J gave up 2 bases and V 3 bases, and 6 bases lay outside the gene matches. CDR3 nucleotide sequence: TGCAGCGTTGAGGTCCTAGCGGCTAACACCGGGGAGCTGTTTTTT. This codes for CSVEVLAANTGELFF.

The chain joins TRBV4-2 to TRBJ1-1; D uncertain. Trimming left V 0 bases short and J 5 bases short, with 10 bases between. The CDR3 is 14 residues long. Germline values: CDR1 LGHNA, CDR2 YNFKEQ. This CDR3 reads CASSQDLGRTEAFF. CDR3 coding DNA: TGTGCCAGCAGCCAAGATCTGGGAAGGACTGAAGCTTTCTTT.